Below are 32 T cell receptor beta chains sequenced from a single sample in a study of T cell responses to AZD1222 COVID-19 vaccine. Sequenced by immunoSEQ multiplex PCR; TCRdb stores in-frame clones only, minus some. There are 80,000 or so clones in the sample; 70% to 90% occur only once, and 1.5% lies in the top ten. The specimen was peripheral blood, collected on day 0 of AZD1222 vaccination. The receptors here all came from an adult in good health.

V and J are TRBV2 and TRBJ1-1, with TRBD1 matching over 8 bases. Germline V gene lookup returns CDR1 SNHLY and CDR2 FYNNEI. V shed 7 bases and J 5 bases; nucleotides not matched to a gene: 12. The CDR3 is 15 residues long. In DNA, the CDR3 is TGTGCCAGCAATATCAACGGACAGGGAAGGACTGAAGCTTTCTTT. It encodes CASNINGQGRTEAFF.

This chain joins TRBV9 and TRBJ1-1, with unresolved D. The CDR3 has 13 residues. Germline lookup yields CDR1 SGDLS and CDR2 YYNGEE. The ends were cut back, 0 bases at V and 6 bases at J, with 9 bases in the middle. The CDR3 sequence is CASSVDFGAEAFF. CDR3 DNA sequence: TGTGCCAGCAGCGTAGATTTTGGGGCTGAAGCTTTCTTT.

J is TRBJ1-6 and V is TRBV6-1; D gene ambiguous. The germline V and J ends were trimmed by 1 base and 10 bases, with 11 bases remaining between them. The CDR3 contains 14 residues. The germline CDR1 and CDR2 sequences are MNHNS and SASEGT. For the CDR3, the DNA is TGTGCCAGCAGTGAAGTCGAGGTTCGGTCACCCCTCCACTTT. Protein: CASSEVEVRSPLHF.

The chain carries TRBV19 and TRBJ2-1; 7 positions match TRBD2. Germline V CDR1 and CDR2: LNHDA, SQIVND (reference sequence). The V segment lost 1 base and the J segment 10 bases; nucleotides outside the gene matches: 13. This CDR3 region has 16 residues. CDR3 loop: CASSIGRAGLPREQFF. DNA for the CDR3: TGTGCCAGTAGTATAGGTAGAGCGGGATTACCTAGGGAGCAGTTCTTC.

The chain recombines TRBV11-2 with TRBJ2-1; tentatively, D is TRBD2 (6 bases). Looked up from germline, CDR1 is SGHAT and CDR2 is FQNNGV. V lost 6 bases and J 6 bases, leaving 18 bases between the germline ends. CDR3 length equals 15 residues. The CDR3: CASRRWGEGTNEQFF. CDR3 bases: TGTGCCAGCAGGAGGTGGGGGGAAGGAACCAATGAGCAGTTCTTC.

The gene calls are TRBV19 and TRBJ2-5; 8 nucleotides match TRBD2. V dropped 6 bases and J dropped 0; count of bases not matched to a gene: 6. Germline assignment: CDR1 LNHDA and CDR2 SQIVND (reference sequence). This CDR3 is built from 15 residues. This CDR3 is CASRVSGIYQETQYF. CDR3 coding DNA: TGTGCCAGTAGGGTTAGCGGGATCTACCAAGAGACCCAGTACTTC.

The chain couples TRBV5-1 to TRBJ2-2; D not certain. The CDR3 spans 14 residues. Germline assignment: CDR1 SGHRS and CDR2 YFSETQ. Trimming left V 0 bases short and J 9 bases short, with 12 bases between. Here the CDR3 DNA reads TGCGCCAGCAGCTTGGAAGGCGCTACAAGGGAGCTGTTTTTT. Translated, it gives CASSLEGATRELFF.

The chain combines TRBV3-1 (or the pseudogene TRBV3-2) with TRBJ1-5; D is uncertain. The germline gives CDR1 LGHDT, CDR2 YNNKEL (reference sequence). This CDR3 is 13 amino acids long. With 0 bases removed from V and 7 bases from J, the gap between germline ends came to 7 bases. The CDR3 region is CASSQEGFQPQHF. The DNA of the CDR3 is TGTGCCAGCAGCCAAGAAGGGTTCCAGCCCCAGCATTTT.

DNA of the CDR3: TGTGCCAGCAGTGACTCTGGGGGAGGTGGATCGAATGAGCAGTTCTTC. Protein: CASSDSGGGGSNEQFF. This sequence joins TRBV6-4 and TRBJ2-1; D possibly corresponds to TRBD2 (6 bases). The CDR3 is 16 amino acids. Trimming removed 0 bases from V and 7 bases from J, with 16 bases in between. The V gene's germline CDR1 is MRHNA and CDR2 SNTAGT.

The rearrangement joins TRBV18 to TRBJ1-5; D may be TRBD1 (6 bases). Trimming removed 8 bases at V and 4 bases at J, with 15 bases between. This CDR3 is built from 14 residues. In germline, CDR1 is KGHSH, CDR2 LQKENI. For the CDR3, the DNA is TGTGCCAGCGCCGAGGGGGGGGATAATCAGCCCCAGCATTTT. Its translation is CASAEGGDNQPQHF.

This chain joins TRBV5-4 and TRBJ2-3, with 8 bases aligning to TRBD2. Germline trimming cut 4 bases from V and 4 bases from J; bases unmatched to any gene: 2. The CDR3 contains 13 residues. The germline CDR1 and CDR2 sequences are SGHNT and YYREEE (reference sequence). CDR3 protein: CASSEAGADTQYF. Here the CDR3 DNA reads TGTGCCAGCAGCGAAGCGGGAGCAGATACGCAGTATTTT.

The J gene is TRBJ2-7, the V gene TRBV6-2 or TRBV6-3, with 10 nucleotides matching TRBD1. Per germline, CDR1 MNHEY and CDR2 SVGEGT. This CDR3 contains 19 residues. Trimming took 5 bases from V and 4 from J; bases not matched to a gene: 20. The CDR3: CASSRIETGGILWEYEQYF. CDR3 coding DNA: TGTGCCAGCAGTAGGATTGAGACAGGGGGCATCCTCTGGGAGTACGAGCAGTACTTC.

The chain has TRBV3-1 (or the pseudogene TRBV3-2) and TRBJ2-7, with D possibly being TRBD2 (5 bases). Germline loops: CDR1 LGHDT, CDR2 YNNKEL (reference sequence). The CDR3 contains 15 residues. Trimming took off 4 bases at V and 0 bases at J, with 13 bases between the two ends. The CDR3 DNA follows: TGTGCCAGCAGCCCCTCGACGGGGAGCTCCTACGAGCAGTACTTC. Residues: CASSPSTGSSYEQYF.

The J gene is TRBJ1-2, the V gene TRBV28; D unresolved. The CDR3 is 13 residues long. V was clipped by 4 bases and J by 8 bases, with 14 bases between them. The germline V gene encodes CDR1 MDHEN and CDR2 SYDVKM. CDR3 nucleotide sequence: TGTGCCAGCAGTTCAGGCCATCGGAGGGGCTACACCTTC. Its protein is CASSSGHRRGYTF.

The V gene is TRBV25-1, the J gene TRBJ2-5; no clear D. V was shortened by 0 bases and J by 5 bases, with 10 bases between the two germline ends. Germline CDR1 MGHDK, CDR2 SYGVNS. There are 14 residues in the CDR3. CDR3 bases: TGTGCCAGCAGTGAATATCTGTCTAGTGAGACCCAGTACTTC. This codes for CASSEYLSSETQYF. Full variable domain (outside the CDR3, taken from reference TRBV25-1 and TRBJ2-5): EADIYQTPRYLVIGTGKKITLECSQTMGHDKMYWYQQDPGMELHLIHYSYGVNSTEKGDLSSESTVSRIRTEHFPLTLESARPSHTSQYLCASSEYLSSETQYFGPGTRLLVL.

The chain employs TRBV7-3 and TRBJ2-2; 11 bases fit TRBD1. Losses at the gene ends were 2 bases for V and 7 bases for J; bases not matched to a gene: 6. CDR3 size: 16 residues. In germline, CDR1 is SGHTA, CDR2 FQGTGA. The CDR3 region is CASSLSGQGANGELFF. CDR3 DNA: TGTGCCAGCAGCTTATCTGGACAGGGGGCAAACGGGGAGCTGTTTTTT.

CDR3 in amino acids: CAWIKDRMNTEAFF. CDR3 in DNA: TGTGCCTGGATTAAGGACCGAATGAACACTGAAGCTTTCTTT. J is TRBJ1-1 and V is TRBV30; D call uncertain. Germline CDR1 GTSNPN, CDR2 SVGIG (reference sequence). There are 14 residues in the CDR3. With 4 bases removed from V and 0 bases from J, the gap between germline ends came to 12 bases.

CDR3 loop: CASRPLGAEIANYGYTF. Here the CDR3 DNA reads TGTGCCAGCAGACCTCTAGGGGCGGAAATAGCTAACTATGGCTACACCTTC. The rearrangement joins TRBV11-2 to TRBJ1-2; tentative D call: TRBD1 (5 bases). Germline CDR1 is SGHAT and CDR2 is FQNNGV. There are 17 residues in the CDR3. Trimming pared 6 bases from V and 0 bases from J, leaving 20 bases between.

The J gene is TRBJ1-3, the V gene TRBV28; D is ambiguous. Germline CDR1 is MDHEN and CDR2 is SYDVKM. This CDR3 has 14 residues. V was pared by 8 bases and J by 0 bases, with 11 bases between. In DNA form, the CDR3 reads TGTGCCAGCTTTGCTACAAGCTCTGGAAACACCATATATTTT. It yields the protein CASFATSSGNTIYF. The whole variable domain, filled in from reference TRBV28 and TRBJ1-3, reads DVKVTQSSRYLVKRTGEKVFLECVQDMDHENMFWYRQDPGLGLRLIYFSYDVKMKEKGDIPEGYSVSREKKERFSLILESASTNQTSMYLCASFATSSGNTIYFGEGSWLTVV.

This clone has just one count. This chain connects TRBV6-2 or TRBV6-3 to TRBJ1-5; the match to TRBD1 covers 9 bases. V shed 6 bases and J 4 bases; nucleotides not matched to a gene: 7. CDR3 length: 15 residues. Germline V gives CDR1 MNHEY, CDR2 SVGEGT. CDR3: CASSPGTGRNQPQHF. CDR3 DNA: TGTGCCAGCAGCCCCGGGACAGGGAGGAATCAGCCCCAGCATTTT.

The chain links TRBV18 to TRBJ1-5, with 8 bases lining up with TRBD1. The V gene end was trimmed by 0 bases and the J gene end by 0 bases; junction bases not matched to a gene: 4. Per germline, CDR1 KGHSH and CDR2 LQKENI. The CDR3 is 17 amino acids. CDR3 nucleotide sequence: TGTGCCAGCTCACCACCGGGGACAGGCAATAGCAATCAGCCCCAGCATTTT. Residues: CASSPPGTGNSNQPQHF.

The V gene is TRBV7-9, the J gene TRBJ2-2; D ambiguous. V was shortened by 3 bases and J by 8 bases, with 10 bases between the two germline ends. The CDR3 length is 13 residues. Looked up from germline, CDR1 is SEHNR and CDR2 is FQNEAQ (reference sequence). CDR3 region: CASSLEQTGELFF. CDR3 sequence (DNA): TGTGCCAGCAGCTTGGAACAAACAGGGGAGCTGTTTTTT.

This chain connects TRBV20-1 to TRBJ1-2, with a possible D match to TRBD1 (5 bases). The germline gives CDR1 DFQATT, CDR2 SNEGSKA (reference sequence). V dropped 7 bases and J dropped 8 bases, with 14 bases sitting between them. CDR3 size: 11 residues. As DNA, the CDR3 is TGCAGTGTTTCGACGCGACAGGGCTACACCTTC. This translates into CSVSTRQGYTF.

CDR3 in DNA: TGTGCCAGTAGTATAGCCGAGGGAGTCGGGAACACTGAAGCTTTCTTT. Translating it yields CASSIAEGVGNTEAFF. The genes are TRBV19 and TRBJ1-1; D remains ambiguous. This CDR3 has 16 amino acids. Germline CDR1 LNHDA, CDR2 SQIVND (reference sequence). Trimming pared 1 base from V and 1 base from J, leaving 13 bases between.

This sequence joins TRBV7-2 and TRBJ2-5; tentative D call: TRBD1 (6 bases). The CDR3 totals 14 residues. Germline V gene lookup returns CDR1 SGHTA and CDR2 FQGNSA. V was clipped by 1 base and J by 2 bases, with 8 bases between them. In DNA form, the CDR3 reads TGTGCCAGCAGCTTAGATAGGGGGCAAGAGACCCAGTACTTC. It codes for CASSLDRGQETQYF.

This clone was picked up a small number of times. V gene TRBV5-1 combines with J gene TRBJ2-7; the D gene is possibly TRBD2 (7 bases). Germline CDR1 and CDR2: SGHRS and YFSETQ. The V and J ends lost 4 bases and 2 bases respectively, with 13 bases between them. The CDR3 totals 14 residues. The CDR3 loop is CASSGGALTYEQYF. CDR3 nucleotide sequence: TGCGCCAGCAGCGGGGGGGCCTTAACCTACGAGCAGTACTTC. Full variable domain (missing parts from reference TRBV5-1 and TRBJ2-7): KAGVTQTPRYLIKTRGQQVTLSCSPISGHRSVSWYQQTPGQGLQFLFEYFSETQRNKGNFPGRFSGRQFSNSRSEMNVSTLELGDSALYLCASSGGALTYEQYFGPGTRLTVT.

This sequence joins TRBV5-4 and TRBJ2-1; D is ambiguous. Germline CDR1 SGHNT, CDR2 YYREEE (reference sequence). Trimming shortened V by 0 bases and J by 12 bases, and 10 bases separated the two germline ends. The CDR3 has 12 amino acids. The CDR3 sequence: CASSLDSPGQFF. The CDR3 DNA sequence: TGTGCCAGCAGCTTGGACTCCCCGGGGCAGTTCTTC.

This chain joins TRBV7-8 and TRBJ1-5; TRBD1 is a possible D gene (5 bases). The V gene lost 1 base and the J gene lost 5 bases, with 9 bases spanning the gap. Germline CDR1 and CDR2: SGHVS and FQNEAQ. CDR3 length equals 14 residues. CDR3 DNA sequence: TGTGCCAGCAGCTTAGTTCAGGGAGATCAGCCCCAGCATTTT. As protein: CASSLVQGDQPQHF.

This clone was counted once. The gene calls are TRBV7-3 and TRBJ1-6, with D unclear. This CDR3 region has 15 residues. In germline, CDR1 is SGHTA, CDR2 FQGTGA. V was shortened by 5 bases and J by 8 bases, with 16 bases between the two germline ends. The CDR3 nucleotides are TGTGCCAGCAGCCAGTACAATTCTCGGGATTCACCCCTCCACTTT. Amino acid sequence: CASSQYNSRDSPLHF.

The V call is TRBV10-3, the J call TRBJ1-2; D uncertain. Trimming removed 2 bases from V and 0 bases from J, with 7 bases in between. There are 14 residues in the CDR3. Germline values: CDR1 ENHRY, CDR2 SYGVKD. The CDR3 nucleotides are TGTGCCATCAGTGAGGACGAAGCTAACTATGGCTACACCTTC. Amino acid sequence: CAISEDEANYGYTF.

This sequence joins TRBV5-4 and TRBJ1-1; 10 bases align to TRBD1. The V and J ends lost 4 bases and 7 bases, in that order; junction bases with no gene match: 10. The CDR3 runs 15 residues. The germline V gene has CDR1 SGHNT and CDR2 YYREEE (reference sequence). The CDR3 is CASSRSRDRGSEAFF. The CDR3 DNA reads TGTGCCAGCAGCAGGTCCCGGGACAGGGGAAGTGAAGCTTTCTTT.

The CDR3: CAWSWTREQYF. For the CDR3, the DNA is TGTGCCTGGAGTTGGACTCGCGAGCAGTACTTC. V gene TRBV30 combines with J gene TRBJ2-7, with D maybe TRBD2 (5 bases). Trimming pared 2 bases from V and 6 bases from J, leaving 8 bases between. CDR1 and CDR2 from the germline V gene are GTSNPN and SVGIG (reference sequence). This CDR3 spans 11 amino acids.